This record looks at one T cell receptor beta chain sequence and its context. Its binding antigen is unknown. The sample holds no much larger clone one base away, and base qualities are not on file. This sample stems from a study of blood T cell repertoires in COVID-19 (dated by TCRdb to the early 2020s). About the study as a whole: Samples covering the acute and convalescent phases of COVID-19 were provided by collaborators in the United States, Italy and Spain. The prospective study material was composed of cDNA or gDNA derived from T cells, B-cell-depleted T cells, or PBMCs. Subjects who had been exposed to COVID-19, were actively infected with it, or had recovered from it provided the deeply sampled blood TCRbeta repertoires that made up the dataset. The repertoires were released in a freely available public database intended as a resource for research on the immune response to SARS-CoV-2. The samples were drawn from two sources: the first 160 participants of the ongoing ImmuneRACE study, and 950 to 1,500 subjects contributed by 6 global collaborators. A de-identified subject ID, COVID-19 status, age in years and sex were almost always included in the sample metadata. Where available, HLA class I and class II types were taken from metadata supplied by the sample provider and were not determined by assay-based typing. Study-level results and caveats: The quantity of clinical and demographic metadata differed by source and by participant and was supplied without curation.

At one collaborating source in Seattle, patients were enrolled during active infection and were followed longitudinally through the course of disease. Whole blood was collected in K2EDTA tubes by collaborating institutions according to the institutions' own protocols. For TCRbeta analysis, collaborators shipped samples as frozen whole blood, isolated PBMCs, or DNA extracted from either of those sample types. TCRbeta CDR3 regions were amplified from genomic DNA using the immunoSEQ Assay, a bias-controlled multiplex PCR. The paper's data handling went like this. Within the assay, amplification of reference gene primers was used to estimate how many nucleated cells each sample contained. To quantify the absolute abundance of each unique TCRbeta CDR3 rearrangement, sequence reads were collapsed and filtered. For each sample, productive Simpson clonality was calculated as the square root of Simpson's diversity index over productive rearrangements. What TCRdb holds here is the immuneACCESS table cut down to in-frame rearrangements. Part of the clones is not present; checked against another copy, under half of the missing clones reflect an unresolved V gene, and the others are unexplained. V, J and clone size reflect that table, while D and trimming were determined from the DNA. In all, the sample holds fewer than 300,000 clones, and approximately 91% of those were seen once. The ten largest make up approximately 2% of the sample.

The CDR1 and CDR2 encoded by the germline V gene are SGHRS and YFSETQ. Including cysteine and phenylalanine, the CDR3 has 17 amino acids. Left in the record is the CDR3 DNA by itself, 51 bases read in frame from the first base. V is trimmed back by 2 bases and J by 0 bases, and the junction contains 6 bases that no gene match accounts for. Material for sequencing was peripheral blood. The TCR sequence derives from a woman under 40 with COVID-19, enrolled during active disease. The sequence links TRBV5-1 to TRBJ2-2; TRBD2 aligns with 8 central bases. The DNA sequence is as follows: TGCGCCAGCAGCTTTACGACTAGCGTATCGAACACCGGGGAGCTGTTTTTT. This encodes CASSFTTSVSNTGELFF.